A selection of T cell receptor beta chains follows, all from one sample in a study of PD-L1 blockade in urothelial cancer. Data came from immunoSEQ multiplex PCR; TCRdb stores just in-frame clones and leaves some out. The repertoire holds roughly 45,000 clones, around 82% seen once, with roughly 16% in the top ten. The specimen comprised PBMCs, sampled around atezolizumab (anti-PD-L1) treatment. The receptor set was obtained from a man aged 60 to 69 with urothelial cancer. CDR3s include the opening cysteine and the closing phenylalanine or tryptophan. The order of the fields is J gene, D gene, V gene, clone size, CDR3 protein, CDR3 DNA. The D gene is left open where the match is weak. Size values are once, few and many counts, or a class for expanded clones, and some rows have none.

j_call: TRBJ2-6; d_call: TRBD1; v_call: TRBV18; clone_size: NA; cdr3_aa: CASSPGQGSRSGANVLTF; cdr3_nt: TGTGCCAGCTCACCGGGACAGGGGTCGCGATCTGGGGCCAACGTCCTGACTTTC
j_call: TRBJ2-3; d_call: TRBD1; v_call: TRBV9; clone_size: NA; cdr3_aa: CASSVDDRGPGTDTQYF; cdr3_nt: TGTGCCAGCAGCGTAGATGACAGGGGGCCGGGCACAGATACGCAGTATTTT
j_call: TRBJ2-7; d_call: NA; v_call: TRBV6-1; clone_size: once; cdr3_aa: CASSEGTVYEQYF; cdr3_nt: TGTGCCAGCAGTGAAGGGACAGTCTACGAGCAGTACTTC
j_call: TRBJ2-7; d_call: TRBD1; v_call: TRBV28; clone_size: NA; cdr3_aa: CASSPGDRAYEQYF; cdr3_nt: TGTGCCAGCAGTCCCGGGGACAGAGCCTACGAGCAGTACTTC
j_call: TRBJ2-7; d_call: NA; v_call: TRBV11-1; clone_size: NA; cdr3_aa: CASSSGLADSEQYF; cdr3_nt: TGTGCCAGCAGCTCGGGACTCGCTGACAGCGAGCAGTACTTC
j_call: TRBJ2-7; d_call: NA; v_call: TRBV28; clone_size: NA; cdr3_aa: CASSFRTFSYEQYF; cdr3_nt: TGTGCCAGCAGCTTCCGGACATTCAGCTACGAGCAGTACTTC
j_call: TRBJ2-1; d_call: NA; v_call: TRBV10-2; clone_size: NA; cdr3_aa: CASSVAGSYNEQFF; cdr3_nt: TGCGCCAGCAGTGTGGCGGGGTCCTACAATGAGCAGTTCTTC
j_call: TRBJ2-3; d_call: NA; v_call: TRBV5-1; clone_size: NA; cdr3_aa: CASSFTGIRGTDTQYF; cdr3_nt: TGCGCCAGCAGCTTCACAGGGATTAGGGGCACAGATACGCAGTATTTT
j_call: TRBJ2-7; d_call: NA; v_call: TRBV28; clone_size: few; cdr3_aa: CASSLQGAKDEQYF; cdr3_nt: TGTGCCAGCAGTTTACAGGGTGCTAAAGACGAGCAGTACTTC
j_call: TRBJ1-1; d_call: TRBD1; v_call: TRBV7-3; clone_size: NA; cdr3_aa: CASSARQGGTEAFF; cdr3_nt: TGTGCCAGCAGCGCAAGACAGGGCGGCACTGAAGCTTTCTTT
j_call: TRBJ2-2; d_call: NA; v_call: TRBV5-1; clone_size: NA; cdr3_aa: CASRLEGLADTGELFF; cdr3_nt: TGCGCCAGCAGATTGGAGGGGCTGGCCGACACCGGGGAGCTGTTTTTT
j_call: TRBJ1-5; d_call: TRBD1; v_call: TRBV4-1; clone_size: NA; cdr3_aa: CASSPDRAQPQHF; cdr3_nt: TGCGCCAGCAGTCCAGACAGGGCTCAGCCCCAGCATTTT
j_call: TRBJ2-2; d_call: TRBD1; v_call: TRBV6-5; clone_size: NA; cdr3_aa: CASSYTGQGGAGELFF; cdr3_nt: TGTGCCAGCAGTTACACGGGACAGGGTGGAGCTGGGGAGCTGTTTTTT
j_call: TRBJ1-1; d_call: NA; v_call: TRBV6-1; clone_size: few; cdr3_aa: CASNTGEVDTEAFF; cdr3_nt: TGTGCCAGCAACACGGGTGAGGTAGACACTGAAGCTTTCTTT